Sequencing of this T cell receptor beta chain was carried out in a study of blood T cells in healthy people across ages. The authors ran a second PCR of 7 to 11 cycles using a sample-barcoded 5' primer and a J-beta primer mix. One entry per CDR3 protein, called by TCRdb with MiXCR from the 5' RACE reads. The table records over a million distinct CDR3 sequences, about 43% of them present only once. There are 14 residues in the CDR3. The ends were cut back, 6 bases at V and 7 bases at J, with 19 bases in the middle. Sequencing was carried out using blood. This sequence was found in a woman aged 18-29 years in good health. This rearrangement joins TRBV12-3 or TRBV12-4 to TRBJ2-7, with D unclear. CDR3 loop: CASSPPGAHNEQYF. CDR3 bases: TGTGCCAGCAGCCCCCCAGGAGCCCACAATGAGCAGTACTTC.